This T cell receptor (beta chain) was captured by sequencing in a study of graft-versus-host responses after intestinal transplantation. Assay: immunoSEQ multiplex PCR; the TCRdb copy retains only in-frame clones and omits some. The sample lists about 50,000 clones, about 93% occurring once. Per germline, CDR1 MDHEN and CDR2 SYDVKM. CDR3 length equals 15 residues. V gave up 3 bases and J gave up 0 bases, with 6 bases separating them. With regard to this clone: Antigen unknown.

General observations from the study: Investigators detected GvH clones in recipient marrow, with some emerging earlier in ileum or blood.

Material: unstimulated CD4+ T cells sorted from spleen or lymph node cells, obtained before transplant. This chain connects TRBV28 to TRBJ1-6; D call uncertain. This TCR was recovered from a human donor who was the organ donor for an intestinal transplant. The CDR3 loop is CASSFSSSYNSPLHF. The DNA of the CDR3 is TGTGCCAGCAGTTTTTCGAGCTCCTATAATTCACCCCTCCACTTT.